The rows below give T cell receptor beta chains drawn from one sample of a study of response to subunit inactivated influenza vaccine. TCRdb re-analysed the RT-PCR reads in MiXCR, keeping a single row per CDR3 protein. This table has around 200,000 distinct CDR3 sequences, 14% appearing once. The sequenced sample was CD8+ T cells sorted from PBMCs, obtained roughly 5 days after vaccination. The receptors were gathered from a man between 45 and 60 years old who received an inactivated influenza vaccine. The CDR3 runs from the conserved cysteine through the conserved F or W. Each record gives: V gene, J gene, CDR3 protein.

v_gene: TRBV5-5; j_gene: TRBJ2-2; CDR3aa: CASSLARDRGTGELFF
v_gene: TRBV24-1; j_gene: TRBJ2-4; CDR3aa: CATGQGDKNIQYF
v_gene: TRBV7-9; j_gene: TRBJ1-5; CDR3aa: CASSYQGYQPQHF
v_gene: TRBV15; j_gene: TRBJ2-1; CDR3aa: CATSSQLGWAYDEQFF
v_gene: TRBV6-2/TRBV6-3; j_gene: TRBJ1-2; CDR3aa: CASSYSRTGGNYGYTF
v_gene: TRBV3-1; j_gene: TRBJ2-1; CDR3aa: CASSPSTGSLREQFF
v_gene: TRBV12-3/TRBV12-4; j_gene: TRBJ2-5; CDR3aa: CASTPSTRGALQETQYF
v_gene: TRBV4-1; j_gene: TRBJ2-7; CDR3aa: CASSQELAGTGIYEQYF
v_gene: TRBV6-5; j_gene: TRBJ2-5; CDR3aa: CASSYSSSGIQETQYF
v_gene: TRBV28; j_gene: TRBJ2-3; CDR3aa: CASSLLTSGGPGDTQYF
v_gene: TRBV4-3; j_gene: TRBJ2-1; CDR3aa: CASSPKGGLADYNEQFF
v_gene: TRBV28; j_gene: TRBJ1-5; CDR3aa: CASSWGSRNQPQHF
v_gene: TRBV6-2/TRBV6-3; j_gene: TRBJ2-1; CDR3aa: CASSYSRGRAYSYNEQFF
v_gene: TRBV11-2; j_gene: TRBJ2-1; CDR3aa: CASSLVIGLANSYNEQFF
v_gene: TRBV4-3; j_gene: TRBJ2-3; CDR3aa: CASSQDGLAGSSDTQYF
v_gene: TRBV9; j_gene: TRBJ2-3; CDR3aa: CASTQGGGVDTQYF
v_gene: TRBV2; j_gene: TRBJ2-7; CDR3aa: CASSFDGYEQYF
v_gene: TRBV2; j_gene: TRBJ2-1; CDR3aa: CASNQQGHNEQFF
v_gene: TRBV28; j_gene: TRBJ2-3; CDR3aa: CASSLLTSGRSDTQYF
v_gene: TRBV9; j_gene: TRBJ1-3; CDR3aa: CASSGDSQNSGNTIYF
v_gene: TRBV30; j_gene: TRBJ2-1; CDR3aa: CAWSVTFLSSGKYNEQFF
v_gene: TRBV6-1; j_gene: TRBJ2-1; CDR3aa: CASSTGTVYNEQFF
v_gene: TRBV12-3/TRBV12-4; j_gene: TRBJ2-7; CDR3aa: CASRASSGSYEQYF
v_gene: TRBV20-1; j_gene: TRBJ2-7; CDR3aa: CSARGDSRTYEQYF
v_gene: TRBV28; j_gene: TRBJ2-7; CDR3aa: CASSSPKSSYEQYF
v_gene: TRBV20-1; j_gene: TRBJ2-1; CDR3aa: CSARDIQGAYNEQFF
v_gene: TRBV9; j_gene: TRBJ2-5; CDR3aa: CASSTEGLTQETQYF
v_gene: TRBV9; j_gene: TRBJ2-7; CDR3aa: CASSGTNPYEQYF
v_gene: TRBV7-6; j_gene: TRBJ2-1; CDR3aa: CASSLNLAGGYVYNEQFF
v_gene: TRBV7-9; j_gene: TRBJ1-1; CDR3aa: CASSGGHNTEAFF
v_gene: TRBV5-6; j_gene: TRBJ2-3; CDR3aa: CASSAPRDIWDTQYF
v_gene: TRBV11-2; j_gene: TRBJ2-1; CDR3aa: CASSLLAGGLIDEQFF
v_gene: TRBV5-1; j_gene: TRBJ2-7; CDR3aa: CASSGMAGGWDEQYF
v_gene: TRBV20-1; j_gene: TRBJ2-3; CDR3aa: CSARDAGHTQYF
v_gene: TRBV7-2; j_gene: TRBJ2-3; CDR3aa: CASSLDYNLDTQYF
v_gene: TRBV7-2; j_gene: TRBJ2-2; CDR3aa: CASSLDPGQGELFF
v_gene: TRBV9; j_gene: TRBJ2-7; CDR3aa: CASSVAQSTATYEQYF
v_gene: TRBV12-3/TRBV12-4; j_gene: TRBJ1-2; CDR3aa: CASSFLGQSYGYTF
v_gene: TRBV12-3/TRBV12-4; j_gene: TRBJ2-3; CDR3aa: CASSSVAGNTDTQYF
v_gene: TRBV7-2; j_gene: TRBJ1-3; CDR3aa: CASSLVPGEGNTIYF
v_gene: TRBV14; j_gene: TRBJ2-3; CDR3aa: CASSRWDRGFTDTQYF
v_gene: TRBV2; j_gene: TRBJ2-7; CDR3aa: CASSPGLTLTYEQYF
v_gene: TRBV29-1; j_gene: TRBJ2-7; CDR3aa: CSASGGWSFYEQYF
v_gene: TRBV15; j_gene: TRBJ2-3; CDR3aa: CATSRVAGFGGDTQYF
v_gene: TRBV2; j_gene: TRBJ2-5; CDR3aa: CASREPQETQNF
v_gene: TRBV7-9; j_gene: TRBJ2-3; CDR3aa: CASSLVTGPTQYF
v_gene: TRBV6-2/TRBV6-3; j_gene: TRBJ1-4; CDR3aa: CASSYVLIPGQVASANEKLFF
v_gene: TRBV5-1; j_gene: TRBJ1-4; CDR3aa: CASSFTGLGEKLFF
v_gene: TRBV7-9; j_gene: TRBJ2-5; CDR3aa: CATGHVLQETQYF
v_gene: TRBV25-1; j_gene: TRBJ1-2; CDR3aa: CASIQGAEEDGYTF
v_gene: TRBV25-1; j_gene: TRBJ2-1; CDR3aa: CASSEFSGLSHNEQFF